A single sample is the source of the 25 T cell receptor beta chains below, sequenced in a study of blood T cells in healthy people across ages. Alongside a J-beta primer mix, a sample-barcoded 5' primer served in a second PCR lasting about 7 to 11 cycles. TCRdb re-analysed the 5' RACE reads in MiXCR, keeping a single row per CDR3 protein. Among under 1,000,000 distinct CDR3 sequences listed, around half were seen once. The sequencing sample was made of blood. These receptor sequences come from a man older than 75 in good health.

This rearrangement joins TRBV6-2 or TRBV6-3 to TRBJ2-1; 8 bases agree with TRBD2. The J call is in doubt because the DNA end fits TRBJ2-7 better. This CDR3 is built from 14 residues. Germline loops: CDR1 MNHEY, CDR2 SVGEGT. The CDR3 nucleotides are TGTGCCAGCGGCGGGGGGCAGACCTACAATGAGCAGTACTTC. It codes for CASGGGQTYNEQYF.

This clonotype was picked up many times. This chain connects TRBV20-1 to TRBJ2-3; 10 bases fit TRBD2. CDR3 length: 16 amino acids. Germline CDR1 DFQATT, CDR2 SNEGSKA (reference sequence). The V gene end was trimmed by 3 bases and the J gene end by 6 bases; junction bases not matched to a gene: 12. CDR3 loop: CSASQNLAGESDTQYF. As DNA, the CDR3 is TGCAGTGCTAGCCAGAATCTAGCGGGAGAGTCGGATACGCAGTATTTT.

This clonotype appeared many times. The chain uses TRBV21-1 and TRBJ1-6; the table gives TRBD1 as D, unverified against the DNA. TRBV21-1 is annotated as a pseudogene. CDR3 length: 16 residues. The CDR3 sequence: CASSTVSDRLNSPLHF. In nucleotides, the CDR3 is TGTGCCAGCAGCACCGTCTCGGACAGGTTAAATTCACCCCTCCACTTT.

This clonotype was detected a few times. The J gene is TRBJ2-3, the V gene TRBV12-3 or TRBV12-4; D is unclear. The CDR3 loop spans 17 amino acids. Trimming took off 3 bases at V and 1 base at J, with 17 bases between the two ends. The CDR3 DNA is TGTGCCAGCAGTTTCCAACTGACGGAACCAGGCACAGATACGCAGTATTTT. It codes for CASSFQLTEPGTDTQYF.

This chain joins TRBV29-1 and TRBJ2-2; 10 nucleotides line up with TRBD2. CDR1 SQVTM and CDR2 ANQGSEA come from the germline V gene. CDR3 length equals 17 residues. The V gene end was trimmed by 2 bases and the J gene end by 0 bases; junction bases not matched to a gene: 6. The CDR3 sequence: CSVERSAGGTNTGELFF. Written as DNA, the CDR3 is TGCAGCGTTGAACGGTCAGCGGGAGGGACGAACACCGGGGAGCTGTTTTTT.

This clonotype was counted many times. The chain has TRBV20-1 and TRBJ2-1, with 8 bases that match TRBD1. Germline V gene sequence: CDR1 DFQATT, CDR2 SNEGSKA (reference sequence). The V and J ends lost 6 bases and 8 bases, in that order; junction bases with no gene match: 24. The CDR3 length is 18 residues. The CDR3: CSAYRRQGAYQGEDEQFF. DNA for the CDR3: TGCAGTGCCTACAGGAGGCAGGGGGCGTACCAAGGTGAGGATGAGCAGTTCTTC.

The CDR3 DNA is TGTGCCAGCAGCTCCGGGACAGGGGGAGTCCAAAACATTCAGTACTTC. Protein sequence: CASSSGTGGVQNIQYF. This chain connects TRBV5-4 to TRBJ2-4, with 11 positions matching TRBD1. After removal of 3 bases from V and 5 bases from J, the junction contained 7 bases not matched to a gene. The CDR3 length is 16 residues. The germline gives CDR1 SGHNT, CDR2 YYREEE (reference sequence).

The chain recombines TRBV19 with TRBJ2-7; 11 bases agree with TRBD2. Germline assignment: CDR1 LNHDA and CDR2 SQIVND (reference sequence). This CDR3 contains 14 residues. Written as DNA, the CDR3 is TGTTGGTATAGCGGGAGGGGCCACTCCTACGAGCAGTACTTC. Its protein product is CWYSGRGHSYEQYF.

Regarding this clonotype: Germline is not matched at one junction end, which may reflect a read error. CDR3 sequence (DNA): TGCAGCGGGGCCGAGATAGCAGGAGGGGGGCTGTTTTTT. This codes for CSGAEIAGGGLFF. The chain has TRBV29-1 and TRBJ2-2; TRBD1 or TRBD2 may be the D gene (6 bases each). Germline V gene data show CDR1 as SQVTM and CDR2 as ANQGSEA. The CDR3 runs 13 residues.

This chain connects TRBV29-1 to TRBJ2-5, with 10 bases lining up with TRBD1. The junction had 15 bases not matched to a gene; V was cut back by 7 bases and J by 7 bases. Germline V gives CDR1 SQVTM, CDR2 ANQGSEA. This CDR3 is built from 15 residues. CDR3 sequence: CSAGAGTGAGGTQYF. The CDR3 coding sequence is TGCAGCGCTGGGGCTGGGACAGGGGCAGGGGGGACCCAGTACTTC.

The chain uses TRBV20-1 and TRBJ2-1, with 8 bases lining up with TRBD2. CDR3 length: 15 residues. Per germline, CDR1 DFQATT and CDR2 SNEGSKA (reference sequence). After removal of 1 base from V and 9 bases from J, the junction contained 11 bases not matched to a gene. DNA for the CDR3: TGCAGTGCTAGAGGGGCAGCGGGAGTAAATCGTGAGCAGTTCTTC. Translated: CSARGAAGVNREQFF.

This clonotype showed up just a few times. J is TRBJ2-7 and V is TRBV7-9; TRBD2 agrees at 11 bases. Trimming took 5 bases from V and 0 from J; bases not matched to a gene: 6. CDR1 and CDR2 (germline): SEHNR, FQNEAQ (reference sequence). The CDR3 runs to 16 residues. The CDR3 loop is CASSPGTSGTSYEQYF. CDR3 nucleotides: TGTGCCAGCAGCCCTGGGACTAGCGGAACCTCCTACGAGCAGTACTTC. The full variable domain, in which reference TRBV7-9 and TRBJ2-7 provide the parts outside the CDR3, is DTGVSQNPRHKITKRGQNVTFRCDPISEHNRLYWYRQTLGQGPEFLTYFQNEAQLEKSRLLSDRFSAERPKGSFSTLEIQRTEQGDSAMYLCASSPGTSGTSYEQYFGPGTRLTVT.

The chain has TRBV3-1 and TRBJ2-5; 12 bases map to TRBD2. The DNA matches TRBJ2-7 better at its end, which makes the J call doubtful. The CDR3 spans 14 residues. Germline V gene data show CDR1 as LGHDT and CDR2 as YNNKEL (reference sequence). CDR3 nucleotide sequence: TGTGCCAGCAGCCCTAGCGGGAGGGTGTACGAGCAGTACTTC. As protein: CASSPSGRVYEQYF.

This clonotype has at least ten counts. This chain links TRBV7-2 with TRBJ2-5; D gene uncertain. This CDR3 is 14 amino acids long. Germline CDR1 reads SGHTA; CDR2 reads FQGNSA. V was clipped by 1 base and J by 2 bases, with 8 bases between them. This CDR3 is CASSLGAPQETQYF. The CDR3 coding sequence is TGTGCCAGCAGCTTAGGGGCTCCACAAGAGACCCAGTACTTC.

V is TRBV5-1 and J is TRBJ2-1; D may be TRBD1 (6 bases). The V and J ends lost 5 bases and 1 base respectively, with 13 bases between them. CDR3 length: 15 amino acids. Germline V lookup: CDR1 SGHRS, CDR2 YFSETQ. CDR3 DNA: TGCGCCAGCAGTCCCGCAGGGGAATCCTACAATGAGCAGTTCTTC. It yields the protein CASSPAGESYNEQFF.

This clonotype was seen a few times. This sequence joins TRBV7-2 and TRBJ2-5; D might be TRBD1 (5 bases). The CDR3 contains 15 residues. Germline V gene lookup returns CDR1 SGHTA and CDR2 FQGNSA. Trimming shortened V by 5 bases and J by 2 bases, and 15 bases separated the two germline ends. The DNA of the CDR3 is TGTGCCAGCAGCCCAAGGCCCAGGGAACAAGAGACCCAGTACTTC. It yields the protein CASSPRPREQETQYF.

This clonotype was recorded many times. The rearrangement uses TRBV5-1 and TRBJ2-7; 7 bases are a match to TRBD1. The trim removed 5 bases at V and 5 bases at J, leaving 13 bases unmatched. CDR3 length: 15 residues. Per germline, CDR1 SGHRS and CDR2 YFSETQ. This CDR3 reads CASRRRTGESNEQYF. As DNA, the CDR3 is TGCGCCAGCAGGAGGAGGACAGGAGAATCCAACGAGCAGTACTTC.

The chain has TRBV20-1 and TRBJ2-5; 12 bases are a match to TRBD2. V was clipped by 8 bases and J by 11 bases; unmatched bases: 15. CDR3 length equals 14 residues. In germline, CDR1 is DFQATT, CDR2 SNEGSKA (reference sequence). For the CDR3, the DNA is TGCAGTACACGACGGACTAGCGGGAAGAATGAGCAGTACTTC. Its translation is CSTRRTSGKNEQYF.

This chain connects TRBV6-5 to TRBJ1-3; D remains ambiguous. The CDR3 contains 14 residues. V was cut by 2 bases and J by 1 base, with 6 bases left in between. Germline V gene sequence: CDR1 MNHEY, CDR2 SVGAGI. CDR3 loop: CASSYGPSGNTIYF. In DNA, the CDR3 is TGTGCCAGCAGTTACGGCCCGTCTGGAAACACCATATATTTT.

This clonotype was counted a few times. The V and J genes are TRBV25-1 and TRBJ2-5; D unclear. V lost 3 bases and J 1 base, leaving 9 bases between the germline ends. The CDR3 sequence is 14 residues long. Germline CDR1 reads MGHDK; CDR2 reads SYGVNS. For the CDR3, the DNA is TGTGCCAGCAGTGATGTGACGGTCCAAGAGACCCAGTACTTC. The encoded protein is CASSDVTVQETQYF.

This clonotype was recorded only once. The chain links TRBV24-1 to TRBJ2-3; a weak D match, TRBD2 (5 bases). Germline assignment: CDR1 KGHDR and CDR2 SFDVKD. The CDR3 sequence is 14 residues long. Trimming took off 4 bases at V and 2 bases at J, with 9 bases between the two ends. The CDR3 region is CATSELGPTDTQYF. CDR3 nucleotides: TGTGCCACCAGTGAACTAGGACCCACAGATACGCAGTATTTT.

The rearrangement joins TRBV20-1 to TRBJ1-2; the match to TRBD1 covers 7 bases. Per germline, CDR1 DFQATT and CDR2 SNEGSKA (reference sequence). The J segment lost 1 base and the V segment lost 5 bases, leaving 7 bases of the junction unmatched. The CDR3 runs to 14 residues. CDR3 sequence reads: CSAEPRDSNYGYTF. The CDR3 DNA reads TGCAGTGCTGAACCAAGGGACAGTAACTATGGCTACACCTTC.

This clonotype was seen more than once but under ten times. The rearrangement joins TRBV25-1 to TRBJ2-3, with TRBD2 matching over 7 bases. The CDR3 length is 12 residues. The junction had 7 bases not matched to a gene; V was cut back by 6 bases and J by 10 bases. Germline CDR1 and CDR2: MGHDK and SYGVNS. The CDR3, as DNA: TGTGCCAGCAGCCCCTGGGAGGGATCGCAGTATTTT. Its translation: CASSPWEGSQYF. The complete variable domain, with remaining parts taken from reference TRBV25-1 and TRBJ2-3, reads EADIYQTPRYLVIGTGKKITLECSQTMGHDKMYWYQQDPGMELHLIHYSYGVNSTEKGDLSSESTVSRIRTEHFPLTLESARPSHTSQYLCASSPWEGSQYFGPGTRLTVL.

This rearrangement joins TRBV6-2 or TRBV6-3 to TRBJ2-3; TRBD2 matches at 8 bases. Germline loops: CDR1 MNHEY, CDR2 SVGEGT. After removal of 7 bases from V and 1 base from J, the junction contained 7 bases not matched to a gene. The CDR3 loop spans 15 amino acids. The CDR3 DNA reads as TGTGCCAGCACCGGGGGGGGAAGTCGCACAGATACGCAGTATTTT. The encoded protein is CASTGGGSRTDTQYF.

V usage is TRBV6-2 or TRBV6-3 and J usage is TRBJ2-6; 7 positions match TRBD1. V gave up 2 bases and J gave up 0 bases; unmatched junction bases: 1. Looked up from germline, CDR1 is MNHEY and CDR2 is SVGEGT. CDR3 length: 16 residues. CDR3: CASSYRQGSGANVLTF. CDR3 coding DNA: TGTGCCAGCAGTTACCGACAGGGCTCTGGGGCCAACGTCCTGACTTTC.